This T cell receptor (beta chain) was recovered during a study of blood T cell repertoires in COVID-19. Study context: Researchers got acute and convalescent COVID-19 samples from the United States, Italy and Spain.

There are 16 residues in the CDR3. Trimming pared 5 bases from V and 4 bases from J, leaving 18 bases between. Germline V lookup: CDR1 SGHTA, CDR2 FQGNSA. Study processing details: The authors estimated nucleated cell counts from reference gene primer amplification. Clones were read by immunoSEQ multiplex PCR, and TCRdb kept only the in-frame ones, dropping some. V, J and clone size are those of that table, while D and trimming were read from the DNA. The repertoire includes under 200,000 clones, approximately 79% of them detected once, and 15% to 20% sits in the top ten. J is TRBJ1-3 and V is TRBV7-2, with D maybe TRBD1 (6 bases). The receptor's source is a woman in her 70s in a cohort exposed to, infected with or recovered from COVID-19 (not recorded which). The source material was PBMCs or T cells enriched from blood (not recorded which). CDR3 sequence reads: CASSVGGGLLGNTIYF. The CDR3 nucleotides are TGTGCCAGCAGCGTGGGGGGGGGCCTGTTAGGAAACACCATATATTTT.